A selection of T cell receptor beta chains follows, all from one sample in a study of technical replicates of blood from several donors. Produced via immunoSEQ multiplex PCR; TCRdb's table is partial and in-frame only. Of roughly 90,000 clones listed, approximately 94% are singletons. The specimen was T cells isolated from PBMCs. These receptor sequences come from a human donor in good health. Both conserved end residues are part of each CDR3. The D gene is left open where the match is weak. Some rows have no size entry. The others give once, few or many, or a class for an expanded clone.

abundance: .
j_gene: TRBJ1-5
v_gene: TRBV6-1
d_gene: TRBD1
len: 15
CDR3aa: CASDDWTGSVQPQHF
CDR3nt: TGTGCCAGCGACGATTGGACAGGGTCGGTCCAGCCCCAGCATTTT

abundance: .
j_gene: TRBJ1-3
v_gene: TRBV5-4
d_gene: .
len: 16
CDR3aa: CASSPMGGTSTDTIYF
CDR3nt: TGTGCCAGCAGCCCTATGGGGGGAACATCGACAGACACCATATATTTT

abundance: .
j_gene: TRBJ2-7
v_gene: TRBV10-3
d_gene: TRBD1
len: 13
CDR3aa: CAIATGASYEQYF
CDR3nt: TGTGCCATTGCAACAGGGGCCTCCTACGAGCAGTACTTC

abundance: .
j_gene: TRBJ1-3
v_gene: TRBV29-1
d_gene: .
len: 12
CDR3aa: CSVGAYGNTIYF
CDR3nt: TGCAGCGTTGGGGCTTATGGAAACACCATATATTTT

abundance: .
j_gene: TRBJ1-1
v_gene: TRBV29-1
d_gene: .
len: 15
CDR3aa: CSVEDAPGRGTEAFF
CDR3nt: TGCAGCGTTGAAGACGCGCCAGGGAGGGGTACTGAAGCTTTCTTT

abundance: once
j_gene: TRBJ1-5
v_gene: TRBV2
d_gene: .
len: 14
CDR3aa: CASGKDSGNQPQHF
CDR3nt: TGTGCCAGCGGGAAGGACAGCGGTAATCAGCCCCAGCATTTT

abundance: .
j_gene: TRBJ1-1
v_gene: TRBV6-5
d_gene: .
len: 13
CDR3aa: CASSRLVNTEAFF
CDR3nt: TGTGCCAGCAGCCGACTGGTGAACACTGAAGCTTTCTTT

abundance: .
j_gene: TRBJ1-1
v_gene: TRBV4-1
d_gene: .
len: 13
CDR3aa: CASSQVGGTEAFF
CDR3nt: TGCGCCAGCAGCCAAGTCGGGGGGACTGAAGCTTTCTTT

abundance: few
j_gene: TRBJ2-4
v_gene: TRBV5-1
d_gene: TRBD1
len: 12
CDR3aa: CASSQGTGIQYF
CDR3nt: TGCGCCAGCAGCCAAGGGACAGGCATTCAGTACTTC

abundance: .
j_gene: TRBJ1-1
v_gene: TRBV7-8
d_gene: .
len: 17
CDR3aa: CASSSPGRRGMNTEAFF
CDR3nt: TGTGCCAGCAGCTCTCCTGGCAGGAGGGGAATGAACACTGAAGCTTTCTTT

abundance: .
j_gene: TRBJ1-5
v_gene: TRBV7-9
d_gene: .
len: 12
CDR3aa: CASSRLGQPQHF
CDR3nt: TGTGCCAGCAGCCGACTCGGGCAGCCCCAGCATTTT

abundance: .
j_gene: TRBJ2-5
v_gene: TRBV5-4
d_gene: TRBD2
len: 14
CDR3aa: CASSLSSGQETQYF
CDR3nt: TGTGCCAGCAGCTTATCTAGCGGCCAAGAGACCCAGTACTTC

abundance: .
j_gene: TRBJ2-7
v_gene: TRBV7-9
d_gene: TRBD2
len: 14
CDR3aa: CASSWEGSSYEQYF
CDR3nt: TGTGCCAGCAGCTGGGAGGGGAGCTCCTACGAGCAGTACTTC

abundance: .
j_gene: TRBJ1-5
v_gene: TRBV19
d_gene: .
len: 15
CDR3aa: CASSIGSGYAQPQHF
CDR3nt: TGTGCCAGTAGTATTGGTAGCGGGTACGCTCAGCCCCAGCATTTT

abundance: .
j_gene: TRBJ2-7
v_gene: TRBV6-1
d_gene: .
len: 18
CDR3aa: CASSEAGPLGWGDYEQYF
CDR3nt: TGTGCCAGCAGTGAAGCCGGACCTCTGGGATGGGGGGACTACGAGCAGTACTTC

abundance: .
j_gene: TRBJ2-2
v_gene: TRBV5-1
d_gene: .
len: 13
CDR3aa: CASSLVGQGELFF
CDR3nt: TGCGCCAGCAGCTTAGTGGGGCAGGGAGAGCTGTTTTTT

abundance: .
j_gene: TRBJ2-5
v_gene: TRBV28
d_gene: .
len: 13
CDR3aa: CASSPRPRETQYF
CDR3nt: TGTGCCAGCAGTCCGCGACCTAGAGAGACCCAGTACTTC

abundance: .
j_gene: TRBJ1-5
v_gene: TRBV2
d_gene: .
len: 13
CDR3aa: CASSEQGSQPQHF
CDR3nt: TGTGCCAGCAGTGAACAGGGAAGTCAGCCCCAGCATTTT

abundance: .
j_gene: TRBJ2-1
v_gene: TRBV10-2
d_gene: TRBD2
len: 15
CDR3aa: CASSQLAGVVNEQFF
CDR3nt: TGCGCCAGCAGCCAACTAGCGGGAGTAGTAAATGAGCAGTTCTTC

abundance: .
j_gene: TRBJ1-2
v_gene: TRBV6-6
d_gene: .
len: 15
CDR3aa: CASSPPGPGNYGYTF
CDR3nt: TGTGCCAGCAGTCCACCGGGCCCGGGGAACTATGGCTACACCTTC

abundance: .
j_gene: TRBJ2-7
v_gene: TRBV19
d_gene: .
len: 13
CDR3aa: CALWGDNPYEQYF
CDR3nt: TGTGCCCTCTGGGGAGACAACCCCTACGAGCAGTACTTC

abundance: .
j_gene: TRBJ1-3
v_gene: TRBV19
d_gene: .
len: 13
CDR3aa: CASSFAGINTIYF
CDR3nt: TGTGCCAGTAGTTTCGCAGGGATAAACACCATATATTTT

abundance: .
j_gene: TRBJ1-1
v_gene: TRBV13
d_gene: .
len: 16
CDR3aa: CASSSKPTTANTEAFF
CDR3nt: TGTGCCAGCAGCTCAAAACCTACGACAGCGAACACTGAAGCTTTCTTT

abundance: once
j_gene: TRBJ1-4
v_gene: TRBV5-1
d_gene: .
len: 15
CDR3aa: CASSFSPATNEKLFF
CDR3nt: TGCGCCAGCAGCTTTAGTCCTGCAACTAATGAAAAACTGTTTTTT

abundance: .
j_gene: TRBJ2-7
v_gene: TRBV27
d_gene: .
len: 14
CDR3aa: CASSLRTLAGEQYF
CDR3nt: TGTGCCAGCAGTTTACGCACACTAGCTGGGGAGCAGTACTTC

abundance: .
j_gene: TRBJ2-1
v_gene: TRBV7-9
d_gene: TRBD1
len: 15
CDR3aa: CASSIPGQAYNEQFF
CDR3nt: TGTGCCAGCAGCATCCCGGGACAGGCCTACAATGAGCAGTTCTTC

abundance: .
j_gene: TRBJ1-2
v_gene: TRBV28
d_gene: TRBD1
len: 17
CDR3aa: CASSSNPRGTGIKGYTF
CDR3nt: TGTGCCAGCAGTTCTAATCCCCGAGGGACAGGGATAAAGGGCTACACCTTC

abundance: .
j_gene: TRBJ2-7
v_gene: TRBV4-1
d_gene: .
len: 14
CDR3aa: CASSQQEGPYEQYF
CDR3nt: TGCGCCAGCAGCCAGCAGGAGGGTCCCTACGAGCAGTACTTC

abundance: .
j_gene: TRBJ2-7
v_gene: TRBV18
d_gene: .
len: 13
CDR3aa: CASSPPVRDEQYF
CDR3nt: TGTGCCAGCTCACCACCGGTTAGAGACGAGCAGTACTTC

abundance: .
j_gene: TRBJ2-2
v_gene: TRBV28
d_gene: TRBD2
len: 19
CDR3aa: CASSSRGLAGDLPPGELFF
CDR3nt: TGTGCCAGCAGCTCAAGGGGACTAGCGGGAGATCTACCACCCGGGGAGCTGTTTTTT

abundance: once
j_gene: TRBJ1-1
v_gene: TRBV2
d_gene: .
len: 8
CDR3aa: CASTRAFF
CDR3nt: TGTGCCAGCACCCGAGCTTTCTTT

abundance: .
j_gene: TRBJ1-2
v_gene: TRBV19
d_gene: .
len: 16
CDR3aa: CASTTGGRERNYGYTF
CDR3nt: TGTGCCAGTACTACGGGGGGCAGGGAACGGAACTATGGCTACACCTTC

abundance: .
j_gene: TRBJ1-1
v_gene: TRBV5-1
d_gene: TRBD1
len: 16
CDR3aa: CASSDPGQGAGTEAFF
CDR3nt: TGCGCCAGCAGCGATCCGGGACAGGGGGCGGGAACTGAAGCTTTCTTT

abundance: .
j_gene: TRBJ1-2
v_gene: TRBV5-1
d_gene: .
len: 14
CDR3aa: CASSLDRVNYGYTF
CDR3nt: TGCGCCAGCAGCTTGGACAGGGTAAACTATGGCTACACCTTC

abundance: .
j_gene: TRBJ1-1
v_gene: TRBV18
d_gene: TRBD1
len: 14
CDR3aa: CASSPPGQGGEAFF
CDR3nt: TGTGCCAGCTCACCCCCCGGACAGGGGGGTGAAGCTTTCTTT

abundance: .
j_gene: TRBJ2-4
v_gene: TRBV2
d_gene: .
len: 14
CDR3aa: CASSDDSPGDIQYF
CDR3nt: TGTGCCAGCAGTGATGACAGTCCTGGGGACATTCAGTACTTC